The 21 T cell receptor beta chains listed next were all sequenced from one sample in a study of blood T cell repertoires in COVID-19. Produced via immunoSEQ multiplex PCR; TCRdb's table is partial and in-frame only. The sample holds about 210,000 clones, approximately 91% seen once. Material for sequencing was peripheral blood. The origin of the receptors is a woman between 35 and 50 years old with acute or convalescent COVID-19.

CDR3 loop: CASSVERGTGELFF. In DNA form, the CDR3 reads TGTGCCAGCAGTGTTGAGCGGGGTACCGGGGAGCTGTTTTTT. V gene TRBV2 combines with J gene TRBJ2-2; 7 positions agree with TRBD2. There are 14 residues in the CDR3. Germline-derived CDR1 and CDR2 are SNHLY and FYNNEI. V shed 4 bases, J shed 5 bases, and the junction held 4 bases outside the gene matches.

The gene calls are TRBV3-1 (or the pseudogene TRBV3-2) and TRBJ1-3; maybe TRBD1 (5 bases). Germline values: CDR1 LGHDT, CDR2 YNNKEL (reference sequence). The length of the CDR3 is 15 residues. V was shortened by 2 bases and J by 2 bases, with 10 bases between the two germline ends. This CDR3 reads CASSQRGEPGNTIYF. The CDR3 DNA sequence: TGTGCCAGCAGCCAACGGGGGGAGCCTGGAAACACCATATATTTT.

The gene calls are TRBV9 and TRBJ2-6; TRBD2 agrees at 8 bases. V gave up 0 bases and J gave up 0 bases; unmatched junction bases: 2. The CDR3 is 17 amino acids. CDR1 and CDR2 (germline): SGDLS, YYNGEE. In nucleotides, the CDR3 is TGTGCCAGCAGCGTAGGCGGGGGGCCCTCTGGGGCCAACGTCCTGACTTTC. This gives the protein CASSVGGGPSGANVLTF.

The chain has TRBV12-3 or TRBV12-4 and TRBJ1-6, with D possibly being TRBD1 (6 bases). V lost 6 bases and J lost 11, with 14 bases in between. The CDR3 has 13 residues. CDR3 residues: CASSPGTPAPLHF. The DNA for the CDR3 is TGTGCCAGCAGCCCTGGGACACCCGCACCCCTCCACTTT.

The chain joins TRBV30 to TRBJ1-1, with D possibly being TRBD1 (5 bases). Germline loops: CDR1 GTSNPN, CDR2 SVGIG (reference sequence). This CDR3 comprises 13 residues. V lost 4 bases and J lost 3, with 12 bases in between. CDR3 in DNA: TGTGCCTGGACAGGACACGATCACACTGAAGCTTTCTTT. This gives the protein CAWTGHDHTEAFF.

The J gene is TRBJ1-1, the V gene TRBV6-5; 8 positions match TRBD1. Germline CDR1 reads MNHEY; CDR2 reads SVGAGI. V lost 8 bases to trimming and J lost 5 bases; unmatched junction nucleotides: 4. The CDR3 consists of 12 residues. In DNA form, the CDR3 reads TGTGCCAGCCAGGGGGCATATACTGAAGCTTTCTTT. As protein: CASQGAYTEAFF.

The CDR3, as DNA: TGTGCCAGCTCACCGTCCGTACAGGGGAACACCGGGGAGCTGTTTTTT. Protein: CASSPSVQGNTGELFF. The V call is TRBV18, the J call TRBJ2-2; tentative D call: TRBD1 (6 bases). The V end was cut by 3 bases, the J end by 1 base, with 12 bases between. Germline V gene lookup returns CDR1 KGHSH and CDR2 LQKENI. The CDR3 consists of 16 residues.

This rearrangement joins TRBV5-5 to TRBJ2-2, with 11 bases lining up with TRBD1. The CDR3 loop spans 17 amino acids. The germline V gene encodes CDR1 SGHKS and CDR2 YYEKEE (reference sequence). V trimming: 1 base; J trimming: 7 bases; junction bases outside the gene matches: 9. The CDR3: CASSLLPGQGEVGELFF. The CDR3 DNA reads TGTGCCAGCAGCTTGTTGCCGGGACAGGGGGAGGTCGGGGAGCTGTTTTTT.

The rearrangement uses TRBV5-1 and TRBJ2-5, with 8 bases lining up with TRBD1. Germline values: CDR1 SGHRS, CDR2 YFSETQ. CDR3 length: 15 residues. The trim removed 4 bases at V and 5 bases at J, leaving 10 bases unmatched. The CDR3 here is CASSPNPGGAETQYF. The CDR3 region has the DNA TGCGCCAGCAGCCCAAATCCAGGGGGCGCGGAGACCCAGTACTTC.

The genes are TRBV30 and TRBJ1-1; 12 bases agree with TRBD1. From germline, CDR1 is GTSNPN and CDR2 SVGIG (reference sequence). Unmatched junction bases numbered 7, after V lost 4 bases and J lost 7 bases. The CDR3 contains 14 residues. This CDR3 is CAWNPGTGGGEAFF. CDR3 nucleotides: TGTGCCTGGAATCCCGGGACAGGGGGCGGTGAAGCTTTCTTT.

In this sample, this clone turned up a few times. V usage is TRBV5-6 and J usage is TRBJ1-2; the match to TRBD1 covers 10 bases. V was clipped by 3 bases and J by 6 bases; unmatched bases: 5. CDR3 length equals 14 residues. Looked up from germline, CDR1 is SGHDT and CDR2 is YYEEEE. This CDR3 is CASSSGTGVHGYTF. In DNA form, the CDR3 reads TGTGCCAGCAGCTCCGGGACAGGGGTTCATGGCTACACCTTC. Complete variable domain (other parts from reference TRBV5-6 and TRBJ1-2): DAGVTQSPTHLIKTRGQQVTLRCSPKSGHDTVSWYQQALGQGPQFIFQYYEEEERQRGNFPDRFSGHQFPNYSSELNVNALLLGDSALYLCASSSGTGVHGYTFGSGTRLTVV.

The J gene is TRBJ1-1, the V gene TRBV12-3 or TRBV12-4; D is possibly TRBD1 (6 bases). The length of the CDR3 is 13 residues. V shed 3 bases and J shed 5 bases, with 10 bases lying between them. The CDR3 protein is CASSLPGETEAFF. CDR3 sequence (DNA): TGTGCCAGCAGTTTGCCAGGGGAAACTGAAGCTTTCTTT.

This sequence joins TRBV4-2 and TRBJ2-1; D is ambiguous. The CDR3 is 12 amino acids. Germline CDR1 and CDR2: LGHNA and YNFKEQ. Trimming cost V 2 bases and J 10 bases, with 9 bases left between them. Here the CDR3 DNA reads TGTGCCAGCAGCCAAACTGGAGAGGAGCAGTTCTTC. Its protein is CASSQTGEEQFF.

V and J are TRBV3-1 (or the pseudogene TRBV3-2) and TRBJ1-4; 7 bases fit TRBD1. Germline CDR1 is LGHDT and CDR2 is YNNKEL (reference sequence). The ends lost 3 bases at V and 4 bases at J; junction bases unmatched: 5. CDR3 length equals 15 residues. CDR3 DNA: TGTGCCAGCAGCCACGCCGGGACAGTTAATGAAAAACTGTTTTTT. It codes for CASSHAGTVNEKLFF.

This chain uses TRBV3-1 (or the pseudogene TRBV3-2) with TRBJ1-4; the D is unclear. Germline loops: CDR1 LGHDT, CDR2 YNNKEL (reference sequence). The CDR3 contains 12 residues. Trimming cost V 2 bases and J 4 bases, with 2 bases left between them. Written as DNA, the CDR3 is TGTGCCAGCAGCCAACTTAATGAAAAACTGTTTTTT. Translated, it gives CASSQLNEKLFF.

This sequence joins TRBV6-1 and TRBJ1-2; D ambiguous. V was shortened by 1 base and J by 8 bases, with 8 bases between the two germline ends. CDR3 length: 12 amino acids. Germline CDR1 and CDR2: MNHNS and SASEGT. Written as DNA, the CDR3 is TGTGCCAGCAGTGAAGGGCCCAGAGGCTACACCTTC. Translated, it gives CASSEGPRGYTF.

J is TRBJ1-3 and V is TRBV10-3, with 7 bases lining up with TRBD1. J lost 2 bases, V lost 6 bases, and 4 bases had no gene match. Germline lookup yields CDR1 ENHRY and CDR2 SYGVKD. The CDR3 contains 14 residues. The CDR3 loop reads CAIRVTGTGNTIYF. CDR3 bases: TGTGCCATCAGGGTGACAGGGACTGGAAACACCATATATTTT.

V gene TRBV2 combines with J gene TRBJ2-2, with 9 bases aligning to TRBD1. In germline, CDR1 is SNHLY, CDR2 FYNNEI. This CDR3 has 16 residues. The trim removed 8 bases at V and 1 base at J, leaving 8 bases unmatched. The chain's CDR3 is CASRRTGAMNTGELFF. CDR3 DNA sequence: TGTGCCAGCCGCCGGACAGGGGCTATGAACACCGGGGAGCTGTTTTTT.

About this clone: Other DNA sequences from this sample encode an identical CDR3 as well. V usage is TRBV7-2 and J usage is TRBJ2-2; TRBD1 aligns across 12 bases. This CDR3 has 16 residues. CDR1 is SGHTA and CDR2 is FQGNSA in the germline V gene. Unmatched junction bases numbered 6, after V lost 3 bases and J lost 7 bases. Written as DNA, the CDR3 is TGTGCCAGCAGCTTTCTGGGACAGGGGGCAAGCGGGGAGCTGTTTTTT. Residues: CASSFLGQGASGELFF.

This chain links TRBV27 with TRBJ1-4; 8 bases agree with TRBD1. This CDR3 region has 13 residues. With 7 bases clipped from V and 6 bases from J, the junction kept 4 bases outside the gene matches. In germline, CDR1 is MNHEY, CDR2 SMNVEV (reference sequence). The CDR3 region is CASTGGGHEKLFF. Here the CDR3 DNA reads TGTGCCAGCACAGGGGGCGGACATGAAAAACTGTTTTTT.

The chain carries TRBV18 and TRBJ1-1; no clear D. Germline V gene lookup returns CDR1 KGHSH and CDR2 LQKENI. The CDR3 consists of 16 residues. Deletions cut 3 bases from V and 0 bases from J, with 14 bases between. The CDR3, as DNA: TGTGCCAGCTCACCCGTTGAACAGAGCATGAACACTGAAGCTTTCTTT. It translates to CASSPVEQSMNTEAFF.